The 4 T cell receptor beta chains given below trace back to one sample, sequenced in a study of regulatory T cells in long-lasting Graves disease. CDR3-region Arm-PCR and iRepertoire HTBI primers produced the TCR beta libraries. TCRdb independently ran MiXCR on the multiplex PCR reads; one entry per CDR3 protein. This sample has roughly 400,000 distinct CDR3 sequences, with under 25% found just once. Regarding time point: persistent/refractory GD, antithyroid drugs over 5 years with positive TRAb. Extracted RNA from PBMCs served as the source of the TCR library. The sample here was peripheral blood mononuclear cells (PBMCs), taken when the disease was refractory, from a patient treated with antithyroid drugs. The receptors derive from a female donor with Graves disease.

In this sample, this clonotype turned up a few times. The chain employs TRBV5-1 and TRBJ2-1; D is undetermined. Germline V lookup: CDR1 SGHRS, CDR2 YFSETQ. V lost 5 bases to trimming and J lost 9 bases, with 18 bases between them. The CDR3 is 14 amino acids. CDR3 in amino acids: CASSAEAKSGEQFF. The DNA for the CDR3 is TGCGCCAGCAGTGCTGAGGCTAAGAGTGGTGAGCAGTTCTTC.

In its sample, this clonotype was seen a few times. A read error may be the cause here, since a much bigger clone is one base away. The gene calls are TRBV6-1 and TRBJ1-2; tentative D call: TRBD1 (5 bases). Germline V gives CDR1 MNHNS, CDR2 SASEGT. The V gene lost 7 bases and the J gene lost 4 bases, with 10 bases spanning the gap. CDR3 size: 12 residues. This CDR3 reads CASNQGGYGYTF. The CDR3 DNA is TGTGCCAGCAATCAGGGCGGCTATGGCTACACCTTC.

The chain is built from TRBV18 and TRBJ1-6; D unclear. CDR3 length: 14 amino acids. Germline V lookup: CDR1 KGHSH, CDR2 LQKENI. Trimming removed 6 bases at V and 5 bases at J, with 11 bases between. CDR3 sequence: CASSRTEDNSPLHF. The CDR3 DNA reads as TGTGCCAGCTCGAGGACGGAAGATAATTCACCCCTCCACTTT.

This chain uses TRBV5-4 with TRBJ2-2; D is undetermined. The CDR3 runs to 13 residues. V was clipped by 4 bases and J by 6 bases, with 10 bases between them. CDR1 is SGHNT and CDR2 is YYREEE in the germline V gene (reference sequence). The CDR3 spells CASSLGWSGELFF. For the CDR3, the DNA is TGTGCCAGCAGCCTTGGGTGGTCCGGGGAGCTGTTTTTT.